What follows are 25 T cell receptor beta chains derived from one specimen sequenced in a study of shared clonotypes between healthy human individuals. Method: immunoSEQ multiplex PCR; TCRdb's copy keeps in-frame clones and lacks some. This table holds approximately 1.5 million clones, 98% to 99% found once. Source material: naive CD4+ T cells sorted from blood. The subset denotes: CD45RA+ positively selected. These receptors were collected from a man aged 25-45 years in good health.

This sequence joins TRBV6-1 and TRBJ2-1; maybe TRBD2 (6 bases). This CDR3 is built from 15 residues. Per the germline V gene, CDR1 is MNHNS and CDR2 is SASEGT. Trimming removed 7 bases at V and 5 bases at J, with 18 bases between. The CDR3 nucleotides read TGTGCCAGCACCAGAAGGGGCGGGATTAACAATGAGCAGTTCTTC. This gives the protein CASTRRGGINNEQFF.

The V and J genes are TRBV5-1 and TRBJ1-4; no firm D call. V shed 7 bases and J shed 0 bases, with 10 bases lying between them. The CDR3 loop spans 14 amino acids. CDR1 and CDR2 from the germline V gene are SGHRS and YFSETQ. CDR3 loop: CASARQPTNEKLFF. CDR3 DNA sequence: TGCGCCAGCGCTAGGCAGCCAACTAATGAAAAACTGTTTTTT.

The V and J genes are TRBV10-3 and TRBJ1-1; D possibly corresponds to TRBD1 (5 bases). Trimming took 10 bases from V and 0 from J, leaving 12 bases between them. CDR1 is ENHRY and CDR2 is SYGVKD in the germline V gene. The CDR3 is 13 amino acids. The CDR3 coding sequence is TGTGCCACAGGGCTTTCAATGAACACTGAAGCTTTCTTT. Residues: CATGLSMNTEAFF.

The V and J genes are TRBV11-2 and TRBJ2-1; tentative D call: TRBD1 (6 bases). From germline, CDR1 is SGHAT and CDR2 FQNNGV. V was shortened by 4 bases and J by 9 bases, with 16 bases between the two germline ends. CDR3 length: 14 amino acids. Here the CDR3 reads CASSSRGPLSEQFF. In DNA, the CDR3 is TGTGCCAGCAGCTCCAGGGGCCCGTTGTCTGAGCAGTTCTTC.

The chain links TRBV11-2 to TRBJ2-1; 8 bases line up with TRBD2. CDR1 SGHAT and CDR2 FQNNGV come from the germline V gene. The CDR3 totals 14 residues. Trimming cost V 6 bases and J 8 bases; bases outside gene matches: 9. CDR3 loop: CASRASGSSYEQFF. The CDR3 region has the DNA TGTGCCAGCAGAGCGAGCGGGAGTAGCTATGAGCAGTTCTTC.

CDR3 residues: CASSLTDRLRGEQYF. In DNA form, the CDR3 reads TGTGCCAGCAGCCTGACTGACAGGCTGAGAGGCGAGCAGTACTTC. The chain carries TRBV7-9 and TRBJ2-7, with D tentatively TRBD1 (6 bases). CDR1 SEHNR and CDR2 FQNEAQ come from the germline V gene (reference sequence). There are 15 residues in the CDR3. V shed 5 bases and J shed 6 bases, with 20 bases lying between them. Full variable domain (outside the CDR3, taken from reference TRBV7-9 and TRBJ2-7): DTGVSQNPRHKITKRGQNVTFRCDPISEHNRLYWYRQTLGQGPEFLTYFQNEAQLEKSRLLSDRFSAERPKGSFSTLEIQRTEQGDSAMYLCASSLTDRLRGEQYFGPGTRLTVT.

The chain couples TRBV28 to TRBJ1-2; D call uncertain. The CDR3 loop spans 13 amino acids. Germline V CDR1 and CDR2: MDHEN, SYDVKM. V was shortened by 2 bases and J by 5 bases, with 9 bases between the two germline ends. CDR3 region: CASSLPAGYGYTF. The CDR3 DNA sequence: TGTGCCAGCAGTTTACCCGCCGGATATGGCTACACCTTC.

Concerning this clone: This specimen includes other DNA sequences encoding the same CDR3. CDR3 protein: CSVGNQPQHF. The CDR3 DNA reads as TGCAGCGTTGGGAATCAGCCCCAGCATTTT. The chain uses TRBV29-1 and TRBJ1-5; D gene unclear. The CDR3 is 10 amino acids. Germline CDR1 is SQVTM and CDR2 is ANQGSEA. V was pared by 4 bases and J by 4 bases, with 2 bases between. Looking up the rest from reference TRBV29-1 and TRBJ1-5 gives the full variable domain: SAVISQKPSRDICQRGTSLTIQCQVDSQVTMMFWYRQQPGQSLTLIATANQGSEATYESGFVIDKFPISRPNLTFSTLTVSNMSPEDSSIYLCSVGNQPQHFGDGTRLSIL.

This CDR3 reads CASRGQPNTGELFF. The CDR3 region has the DNA TGCGCCAGCAGAGGGCAGCCGAACACCGGGGAGCTGTTTTTT. The chain is built from TRBV5-1 and TRBJ2-2; D unclear. In germline, CDR1 is SGHRS, CDR2 YFSETQ. There are 14 residues in the CDR3. V gave up 5 bases and J gave up 0 bases, with 8 bases separating them.

The chain couples TRBV19 to TRBJ1-3; D gene uncertain. The ends were cut back, 8 bases at V and 0 bases at J, with 8 bases in the middle. The CDR3 loop spans 13 amino acids. In germline, CDR1 is LNHDA, CDR2 SQIVND (reference sequence). The CDR3 region is CASGSDSGNTIYF. The CDR3 DNA reads TGTGCCAGTGGGTCAGACTCTGGAAACACCATATATTTT. The complete variable domain, with remaining parts taken from reference TRBV19 and TRBJ1-3, reads DGGITQSPKYLFRKEGQNVTLSCEQNLNHDAMYWYRQDPGQGLRLIYYSQIVNDFQKGDIAEGYSVSREKKESFPLTVTSAQKNPTAFYLCASGSDSGNTIYFGEGSWLTVV.

This rearrangement joins TRBV28 to TRBJ2-7; 10 nucleotides agree with TRBD1. From germline, CDR1 is MDHEN and CDR2 SYDVKM. Losses at the gene ends were 6 bases for V and 1 base for J; bases not matched to a gene: 12. CDR3 length: 17 amino acids. DNA for the CDR3: TGTGCCAGCAGCCCGGGACAGGGGAAGCGGGGATCCTACGAGCAGTACTTC. Protein product: CASSPGQGKRGSYEQYF.

The chain links TRBV19 to TRBJ1-5; 11 nucleotides agree with TRBD1. CDR3 length: 14 residues. After removal of 6 bases from V and 9 bases from J, the junction contained 7 bases not matched to a gene. Germline V gene data show CDR1 as LNHDA and CDR2 as SQIVND (reference sequence). The DNA of the CDR3 is TGTGCCAGTAGCCGGACAGGGGGCGCCGGGCCCCAGCATTTT. Amino acids: CASSRTGGAGPQHF.

The chain links TRBV5-8 to TRBJ1-2, with 7 bases identical to TRBD1. The J segment lost 8 bases and the V segment lost 3 bases, leaving 13 bases of the junction unmatched. The CDR3 loop spans 15 amino acids. CDR1 is SGHTS, CDR2 YDEGEE, per germline. CDR3 in amino acids: CASSWNSRQGRGYTF. CDR3 sequence (DNA): TGTGCCAGCAGCTGGAACTCCCGACAGGGTCGGGGCTACACCTTC.

Of note for this clone: This sample includes further DNA sequences coding for the same CDR3. The chain carries TRBV11-2 and TRBJ2-7, with D hard to call. The CDR3 extends over 12 amino acids. Germline CDR1 and CDR2: SGHAT and FQNNGV. Between the trimmed V and J ends, which lost 0 bases and 7 bases, there was a span of 7 bases. The CDR3 bases are TGTGCCAGCAGCTTAGAAGTAGGGGAGCAGTACTTC. Its protein product is CASSLEVGEQYF.

The chain's CDR3 is CASSLMTKPTNEQFF. The CDR3 DNA follows: TGTGCCAGCAGCTTAATGACCAAGCCCACTAATGAGCAGTTCTTC. The chain combines TRBV7-9 with TRBJ2-1; D unclear. This CDR3 is 15 amino acids long. Deletions cut 2 bases from V and 7 bases from J, with 15 bases between. CDR1 SEHNR and CDR2 FQNEAQ come from the germline V gene (reference sequence). Full variable domain (missing parts from reference TRBV7-9 and TRBJ2-1): DTGVSQNPRHKITKRGQNVTFRCDPISEHNRLYWYRQTLGQGPEFLTYFQNEAQLEKSRLLSDRFSAERPKGSFSTLEIQRTEQGDSAMYLCASSLMTKPTNEQFFGPGTRLTVL.

The chain joins TRBV5-4 to TRBJ1-1; possible D gene TRBD1, 6 bases. Germline V gene lookup returns CDR1 SGHNT and CDR2 YYREEE (reference sequence). The CDR3 covers 16 residues. Trimming shortened V by 4 bases and J by 4 bases, and 20 bases separated the two germline ends. This CDR3 is CASSGPPYRERTEAFF. As DNA, the CDR3 is TGTGCCAGCAGCGGCCCCCCTTACAGGGAGCGCACTGAAGCTTTCTTT.

CDR3 amino acids: CASSDRDRASGNTIYF. Here the CDR3 DNA reads TGTGCCAGCAGCGATAGAGACAGGGCATCTGGAAACACCATATATTTT. The chain carries TRBV9 and TRBJ1-3; TRBD1 aligns across 7 bases. V lost 3 bases, J lost 1 base, and 7 bases stayed unmatched. The CDR3 loop spans 16 amino acids. The V gene's germline CDR1 is SGDLS and CDR2 YYNGEE.

This clone has a single count. The V and J genes are TRBV5-4 and TRBJ2-7, with 13 bases that match TRBD2. Germline values: CDR1 SGHNT, CDR2 YYREEE (reference sequence). V was pared by 0 bases and J by 3 bases, with 3 bases of the junction left unmatched. The CDR3 extends over 16 amino acids. CDR3 nucleotide sequence: TGTGCCAGCAGCTTGGGGGGACTAGCGGGGAACTACGAGCAGTACTTC. It yields the protein CASSLGGLAGNYEQYF.

This rearrangement joins TRBV7-9 to TRBJ2-7, with a weak D call TRBD2 (6 bases). Germline CDR1 reads SEHNR; CDR2 reads FQNEAQ (reference sequence). The CDR3 is 13 amino acids. Deletions cut 4 bases from V and 6 bases from J, with 13 bases between. In DNA, the CDR3 is TGTGCCAGCAGCTCCGGGGGAGTGCGCGAGCAGTACTTC. It encodes CASSSGGVREQYF.

This rearrangement joins TRBV30 to TRBJ2-7, with TRBD1 matching 7 bases. Germline V gene data show CDR1 as GTSNPN and CDR2 as SVGIG (reference sequence). This CDR3 has 13 amino acids. V was pared by 8 bases and J by 4 bases, with 11 bases of the junction left unmatched. CDR3 sequence: CAALDRRRYEQYF. In DNA form, the CDR3 reads TGTGCCGCCCTGGACAGGAGAAGGTACGAGCAGTACTTC.

The rearrangement uses TRBV18 and TRBJ1-1; D possibly corresponds to TRBD1 (5 bases). The CDR3 is made up of 11 amino acids. Trimming removed 4 bases from V and 7 bases from J, with 7 bases in between. The germline CDR1 and CDR2 sequences are KGHSH and LQKENI. The CDR3 nucleotides read TGTGCCAGCTCACAGGGGTATGAAGCTTTCTTT. It translates to CASSQGYEAFF.

The chain carries TRBV9 and TRBJ2-5; 11 nucleotides match TRBD2. The V and J ends lost 4 bases and 5 bases, in that order; junction bases with no gene match: 13. The CDR3 consists of 17 residues. The germline gives CDR1 SGDLS, CDR2 YYNGEE. The CDR3 reads CASSPGLAERRGETQYF. Written as DNA, the CDR3 is TGTGCCAGCAGCCCGGGACTAGCGGAGCGAAGAGGTGAGACCCAGTACTTC.

This clone came up once. In DNA, the CDR3 is TGTGCCAGCAGTGGGGAGGAAGAGCAGTTCTTC. Protein: CASSGEEEQFF. This chain joins TRBV2 and TRBJ2-1; D is perhaps TRBD2 (6 bases). The V and J ends lost 4 bases and 10 bases respectively, with 8 bases between them. CDR1 SNHLY and CDR2 FYNNEI come from the germline V gene. CDR3 length equals 11 residues.

This chain joins TRBV7-2 and TRBJ1-2; 10 bases align to TRBD1. Germline lookup yields CDR1 SGHTA and CDR2 FQGNSA. This CDR3 is built from 15 residues. V was pared by 3 bases and J by 14 bases, with 15 bases of the junction left unmatched. The CDR3 sequence is CASSFAGQGTTAKTF. The CDR3 DNA sequence: TGTGCCAGCAGCTTCGCGGGACAGGGGACCACGGCTAAAACCTTC.

The chain joins TRBV5-5 to TRBJ1-5; 7 bases map to TRBD1. This CDR3 is 15 amino acids long. V dropped 3 bases and J dropped 1; count of bases not matched to a gene: 4. Germline CDR1 reads SGHKS; CDR2 reads YYEKEE (reference sequence). This chain's CDR3 is CASSYGTASNQPQHF. The CDR3 nucleotides are TGTGCCAGCAGCTATGGGACAGCGAGCAATCAGCCCCAGCATTTT.